This T cell receptor beta chain was found in a study of cytomegalovirus exposure and HLA in healthy donors (dated 2017 in TCRdb). The study in broad terms: According to a later analysis, the approximately 120 validation repertoires were produced on the same platform as the 666 repertoires of the first cohort. The study aimed to test whether cataloging public T cell receptors could reveal signatures of past pathogen exposure. To predict cytomegalovirus infection status, the study brought together high-throughput TCR immunosequencing, statistical association of individual TCRs with disease status, and machine learning. Besides the first cohort of about 730 subjects, a separate validation cohort made up of 120 different subjects was used. General findings and caveats noted by the study authors: A total of 150 or so TCR beta chains were listed by the study as associated with cytomegalovirus. Most TCR sequences were observed very rarely across donors, whereas some public TCRs were present in many individuals. All 110 or so repertoires were used to score co-occurrence in the validation cohort in a later analysis, because that analysis had no HLA typing for the cohort. The classifier was reported to diagnose cytomegalovirus status with high specificity and sensitivity in both the original cohort and the validation cohort. The authors suggested that the approach could potentially be generalized to other disease states and immunological phenotypes. In a later analysis, TCRs clustered in the first cohort were found to also tend to co-occur in the 110 or so validation repertoires, with 94% of cluster scores above 0. In vitro tests confirmed that three of the cytomegalovirus-associated TCR beta chains recognize cytomegalovirus antigens.

The donors were included in the validation cohort of 100 to 150 subjects, a group kept apart from the roughly 700-subject first cohort. The CDR3 starts with the cysteine, ends with the phenylalanine, and has 14 residues. The retained sequence is limited to the CDR3, 42 bases, with the frame set at the first base. V loses 8 bases, J loses 1 base, and the germline ends lie 13 bases apart. In the germline V gene, CDR1 corresponds to SNHLY and CDR2 to FYNNEI. Library generation was performed with the immunoSEQ multiplex PCR assay. Per the source publication's procedure: A statistical classification framework was built to diagnose cytomegalovirus status from the catalog of TCR beta chain sequences. Held by TCRdb, this immuneACCESS table contains in-frame sequences only and omits some clones. Under half of the omission traces to an unresolved V gene where checked; the cause of the rest is unknown. V and J calls and clone size are copied from that table; D and trimming were computed from the DNA. In this sample the table shows 200,000 or so clones, 65% to 90% of which occur a single time. Together, the top ten hold 10% to 15% of the sample.

Comment on this clone: Its antigen target is currently unknown. No quality values exist for individual bases; no much larger clone is one base distant.

The clonotype originates from a woman between 25 and 40 years old in good health and CMV-seropositive. Sequencing was performed on PBMCs. The chain links TRBV2 with TRBJ2-3, with no confident D gene call. Here is the DNA: TGTGCCAGCTCGGTTCCTCTGGGCACAGATACGCAGTATTTT. It codes for CASSVPLGTDTQYF.